The 18 T cell receptor beta chains below were found in one sample sequenced in a study of blood T cell repertoires in COVID-19. The assay was immunoSEQ multiplex PCR, and TCRdb's table has in-frame clones only and misses some. The table shows 52,000 or so clones, with almost 90% occurring only once. Sequencing was done on a sample of peripheral blood. All receptors derive from a man aged 55-75 years with active COVID-19.

The chain employs TRBV15 and TRBJ1-1; D might be TRBD1 (6 bases). The CDR3 is 13 amino acids. Deletions cut 1 base from V and 4 bases from J, with 7 bases between. The germline CDR1 and CDR2 sequences are LNHNV and YYDKDF (reference sequence). The CDR3 region has the DNA TGTGCCACCAGCAGAGTACAGGGCACTGAAGCTTTCTTT. It specifies CATSRVQGTEAFF.

The chain uses TRBV4-1 and TRBJ2-3; 7 nucleotides agree with TRBD1. Germline CDR1 MGHRA, CDR2 YSYEKL. V dropped 2 bases and J dropped 2; count of bases not matched to a gene: 4. The length of the CDR3 is 15 residues. CDR3 in DNA: TGCGCCAGCAGCCAATTACAGGGGAACACAGATACGCAGTATTTT. Its protein product is CASSQLQGNTDTQYF.

V usage is TRBV6-2 or TRBV6-3 and J usage is TRBJ2-7; weak D call: TRBD2 (6 bases). The CDR3 totals 15 residues. CDR1 is MNHEY, CDR2 SVGEGT, per germline. V was trimmed by 6 bases and J by 4 bases, leaving 19 bases between them. The CDR3 nucleotides read TGTGCCAGCAGCTATGGACCGGGACTGCATTACGAGCAGTACTTC. The encoded protein is CASSYGPGLHYEQYF.

This clone was seen once. V is TRBV10-3 and J is TRBJ2-5, with TRBD2 as a possible D gene (6 bases). Germline assignment: CDR1 ENHRY and CDR2 SYGVKD. CDR3 length: 12 amino acids. The germline V and J ends were trimmed by 8 bases and 2 bases, with 9 bases remaining between them. CDR3 in amino acids: CAIGGTQETQYF. Written as DNA, the CDR3 is TGTGCCATCGGGGGGACTCAAGAGACCCAGTACTTC.

This clone occurred once. The rearrangement links TRBV7-2 to TRBJ2-5; D call uncertain. The CDR3 runs 12 residues. Trimming removed 5 bases at V and 4 bases at J, with 8 bases between. Germline CDR1 SGHTA, CDR2 FQGNSA. In DNA form, the CDR3 reads TGTGCCAGCAGCCTCCCCCGAGAGACCCAGTACTTC. This codes for CASSLPRETQYF.

V and J are TRBV27 and TRBJ2-7; tentative D call: TRBD1 (5 bases). Trimming removed 0 bases from V and 2 bases from J, with 11 bases in between. The CDR3 consists of 15 residues. CDR1 is MNHEY, CDR2 SMNVEV, per germline (reference sequence). CDR3 residues: CASSLSLLGAYEQYF. Written as DNA, the CDR3 is TGTGCCAGCAGTTTATCGCTTTTAGGGGCCTACGAGCAGTACTTC.

The chain recombines TRBV19 with TRBJ1-6; the D gene is possibly TRBD1 (6 bases). CDR1 and CDR2 (germline): LNHDA, SQIVND (reference sequence). CDR3 length: 15 amino acids. Between the trimmed V and J ends, which lost 6 bases and 6 bases, there was a span of 15 bases. The CDR3 sequence: CASRGTLLFNSPLHF. The CDR3 nucleotides are TGTGCCAGTAGGGGGACACTCCTGTTTAATTCACCCCTCCACTTT.

The chain recombines TRBV30 with TRBJ2-2; TRBD1 agrees at 8 bases. Per germline, CDR1 GTSNPN and CDR2 SVGIG (reference sequence). The CDR3 is 14 amino acids. The trim removed 6 bases at V and 5 bases at J, leaving 8 bases unmatched. In DNA form, the CDR3 reads TGTGCCTGCCCCGGGACAGGCGGTACCGGGGAGCTGTTTTTT. This translates into CACPGTGGTGELFF.

J is TRBJ2-2 and V is TRBV11-2, with TRBD2 as a possible D gene (5 bases). The CDR3 consists of 13 residues. Per the germline V gene, CDR1 is SGHAT and CDR2 is FQNNGV. V lost 2 bases and J 7 bases, leaving 8 bases between the germline ends. CDR3 amino acids: CASSLNGDGELFF. The CDR3 DNA is TGTGCCAGCAGCTTAAACGGGGACGGGGAGCTGTTTTTT.

The V gene is TRBV3-1 (or the pseudogene TRBV3-2), the J gene TRBJ2-3, with no clear D. The germline V gene has CDR1 LGHDT and CDR2 YNNKEL (reference sequence). Deletions cut 1 base from V and 6 bases from J, with 8 bases between. CDR3 length: 13 residues. Here the CDR3 DNA reads TGTGCCAGCAGCCAAGCAAGCGCCGATACGCAGTATTTT. It translates to CASSQASADTQYF.

The rearrangement links TRBV3-1 (or the pseudogene TRBV3-2) to TRBJ1-2; D gene uncertain. Trimming took off 4 bases at V and 3 bases at J, with 15 bases between the two ends. CDR3 length: 15 amino acids. Germline V lookup: CDR1 LGHDT, CDR2 YNNKEL (reference sequence). Here the CDR3 DNA reads TGTGCCAGCAGCCCGGCACAGTACATCGACTATGGCTACACCTTC. Translated: CASSPAQYIDYGYTF.

The V call is TRBV7-6, the J call TRBJ2-1; 8 nucleotides agree with TRBD2. Germline CDR1 SGHVS, CDR2 FNYEAQ. The V segment lost 4 bases and the J segment 4 bases; nucleotides outside the gene matches: 9. CDR3 length: 16 amino acids. CDR3: CASSSPLTSAYNEQFF. The CDR3 DNA follows: TGTGCCAGCAGCTCCCCCCTGACTAGCGCATACAATGAGCAGTTCTTC.

This rearrangement joins TRBV5-4 to TRBJ2-5; TRBD2 matches 14 bases. The CDR3 consists of 15 residues. V lost 7 bases, J lost 5 bases, and 7 bases stayed unmatched. Germline V CDR1 and CDR2: SGHNT, YYREEE (reference sequence). CDR3 nucleotides: TGTGCCAGCCGGCAGGGACTAGCGGGAGCTGAGACCCAGTACTTC. Protein product: CASRQGLAGAETQYF.

This chain links TRBV27 with TRBJ2-1, with D maybe TRBD1 (6 bases). The CDR3 consists of 14 residues. V was shortened by 6 bases and J by 3 bases, with 12 bases between the two germline ends. From germline, CDR1 is MNHEY and CDR2 SMNVEV (reference sequence). DNA of the CDR3: TGTGCCAGCAGCCCAAGGGGGTACTACAATGAGCAGTTCTTC. Its protein product is CASSPRGYYNEQFF.

There are a few counts of this clone. J is TRBJ1-5 and V is TRBV2, with 8 positions matching TRBD1. Trimming took 6 bases from V and 4 from J; bases not matched to a gene: 2. CDR1 SNHLY and CDR2 FYNNEI come from the germline V gene. This CDR3 region has 13 residues. The CDR3 DNA reads TGTGCCAGCAGGCACAGGGGGAATCAGCCCCAGCATTTT. Its protein is CASRHRGNQPQHF.

This CDR3 reads CASSQTAGGQEQFF. The CDR3 bases are TGCGCCAGCAGCCAAACAGCGGGAGGCCAAGAGCAGTTCTTC. The chain links TRBV5-1 to TRBJ2-1; 9 positions agree with TRBD2. The J segment lost 10 bases and the V segment lost 4 bases, leaving 9 bases of the junction unmatched. This CDR3 spans 14 amino acids. Germline loops: CDR1 SGHRS, CDR2 YFSETQ. Using reference TRBV5-1 and TRBJ2-1 for the parts outside the CDR3, the full variable domain is KAGVTQTPRYLIKTRGQQVTLSCSPISGHRSVSWYQQTPGQGLQFLFEYFSETQRNKGNFPGRFSGRQFSNSRSEMNVSTLELGDSALYLCASSQTAGGQEQFFGPGTRLTVL.

This chain uses TRBV5-1 with TRBJ2-2; the match to TRBD1 covers 7 bases. The junction had 10 bases not matched to a gene; V was cut back by 4 bases and J by 4 bases. The germline CDR1 and CDR2 sequences are SGHRS and YFSETQ. The CDR3 is 16 amino acids. CDR3 in DNA: TGCGCCAGCAGCCGCCGACAGGGCCGCGTCACCGGGGAGCTGTTTTTT. Amino acid sequence: CASSRRQGRVTGELFF. The full variable domain, completed using reference TRBV5-1 and TRBJ2-2, is KAGVTQTPRYLIKTRGQQVTLSCSPISGHRSVSWYQQTPGQGLQFLFEYFSETQRNKGNFPGRFSGRQFSNSRSEMNVSTLELGDSALYLCASSRRQGRVTGELFFGEGSRLTVL.

V is TRBV3-1 (or the pseudogene TRBV3-2) and J is TRBJ2-1; tentatively, D is TRBD1 (5 bases). This CDR3 spans 17 amino acids. CDR1 LGHDT and CDR2 YNNKEL come from the germline V gene (reference sequence). Trimming pared 0 bases from V and 7 bases from J, leaving 19 bases between. This CDR3 reads CASSQDRGLVARNEQFF. In nucleotides, the CDR3 is TGTGCCAGCAGCCAAGATAGGGGATTGGTAGCCCGTAATGAGCAGTTCTTC.